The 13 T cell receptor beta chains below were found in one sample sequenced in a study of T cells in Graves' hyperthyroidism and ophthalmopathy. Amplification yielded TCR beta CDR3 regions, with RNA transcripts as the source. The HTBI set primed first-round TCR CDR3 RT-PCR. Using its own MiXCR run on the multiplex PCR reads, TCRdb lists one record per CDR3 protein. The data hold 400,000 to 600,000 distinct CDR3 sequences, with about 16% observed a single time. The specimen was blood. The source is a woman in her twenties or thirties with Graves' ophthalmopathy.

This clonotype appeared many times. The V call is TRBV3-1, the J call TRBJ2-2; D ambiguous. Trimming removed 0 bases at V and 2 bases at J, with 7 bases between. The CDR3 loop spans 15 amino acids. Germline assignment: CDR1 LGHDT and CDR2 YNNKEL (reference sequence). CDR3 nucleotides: TGTGCCAGCAGCCAAGACTATGGAAACACCGGGGAGCTGTTTTTT. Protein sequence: CASSQDYGNTGELFF.

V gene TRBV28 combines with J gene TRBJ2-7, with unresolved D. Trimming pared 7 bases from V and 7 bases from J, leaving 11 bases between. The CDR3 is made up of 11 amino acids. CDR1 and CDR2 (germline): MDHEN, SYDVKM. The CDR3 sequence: CASKFSLEQYF. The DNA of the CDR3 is TGTGCCAGCAAATTTTCCCTTGAGCAGTACTTC.

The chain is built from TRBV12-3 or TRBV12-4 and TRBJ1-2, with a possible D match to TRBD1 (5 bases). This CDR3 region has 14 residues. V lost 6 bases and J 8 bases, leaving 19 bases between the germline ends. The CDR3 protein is CASSTFGGTEGYTF. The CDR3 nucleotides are TGTGCCAGCAGCACCTTCGGGGGGACGGAAGGCTACACCTTC.

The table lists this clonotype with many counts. The CDR3 region is CASSEALQPSTDTQYF. The CDR3, as DNA: TGTGCCAGCAGTGAAGCGTTACAGCCTAGCACAGATACGCAGTATTTT. The chain joins TRBV2 to TRBJ2-3; no clear D gene. The germline V gene has CDR1 SNHLY and CDR2 FYNNEI. The V end was cut by 0 bases, the J end by 0 bases, with 10 bases between. CDR3 length: 16 residues.

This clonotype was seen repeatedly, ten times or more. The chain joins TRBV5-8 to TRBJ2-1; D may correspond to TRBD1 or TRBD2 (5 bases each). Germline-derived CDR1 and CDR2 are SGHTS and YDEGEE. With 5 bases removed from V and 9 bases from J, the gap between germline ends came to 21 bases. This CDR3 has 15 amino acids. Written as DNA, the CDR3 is TGTGCCAGCAGTCCGGAGGCAGGGAAAGTTGGTGAGCAGTTCTTC. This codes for CASSPEAGKVGEQFF.

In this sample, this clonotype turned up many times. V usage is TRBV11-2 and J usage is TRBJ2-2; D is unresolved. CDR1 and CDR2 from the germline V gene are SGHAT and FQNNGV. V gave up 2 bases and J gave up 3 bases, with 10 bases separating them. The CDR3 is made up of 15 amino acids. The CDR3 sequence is CASSLYLIDTGELFF. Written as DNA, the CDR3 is TGTGCCAGCAGCTTATACTTAATCGACACCGGGGAGCTGTTTTTT.

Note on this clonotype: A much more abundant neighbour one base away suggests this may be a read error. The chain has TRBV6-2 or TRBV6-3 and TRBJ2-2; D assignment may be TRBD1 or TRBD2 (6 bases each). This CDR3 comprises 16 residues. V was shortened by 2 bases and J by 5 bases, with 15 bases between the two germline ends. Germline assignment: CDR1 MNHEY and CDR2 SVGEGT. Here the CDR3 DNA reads TGTGCCAGCAGTTACGGGGGGCTAGCTTGGACCGGGGAGCTGTTTTTT. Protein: CASSYGGLAWTGELFF.

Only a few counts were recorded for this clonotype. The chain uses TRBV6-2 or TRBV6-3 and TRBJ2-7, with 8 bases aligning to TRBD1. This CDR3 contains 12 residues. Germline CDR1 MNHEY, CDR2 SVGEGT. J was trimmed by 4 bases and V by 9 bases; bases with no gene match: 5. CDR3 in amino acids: CASTDRGYEQYF. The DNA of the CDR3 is TGTGCCAGTACCGACAGGGGATACGAGCAGTACTTC.

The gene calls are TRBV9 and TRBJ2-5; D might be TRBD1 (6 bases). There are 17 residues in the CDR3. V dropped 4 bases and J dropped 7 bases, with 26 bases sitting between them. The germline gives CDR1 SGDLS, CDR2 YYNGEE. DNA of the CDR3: TGTGCCAGCAGCTTAGCGTTAGAAGCAGGGGCAGGTGGGACCCAGTACTTC. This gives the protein CASSLALEAGAGGTQYF.

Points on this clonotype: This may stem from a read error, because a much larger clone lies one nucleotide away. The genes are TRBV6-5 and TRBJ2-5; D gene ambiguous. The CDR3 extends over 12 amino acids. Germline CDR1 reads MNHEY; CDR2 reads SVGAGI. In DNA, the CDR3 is TGTGCCGGCAGTTACGGTCAAGAGACCCAGTACTTC. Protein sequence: CAGSYGQETQYF.

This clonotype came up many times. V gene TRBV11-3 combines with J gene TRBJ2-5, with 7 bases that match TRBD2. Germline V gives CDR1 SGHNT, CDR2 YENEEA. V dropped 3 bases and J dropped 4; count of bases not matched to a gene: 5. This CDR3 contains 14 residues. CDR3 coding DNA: TGTGCCAGCAGCTTGACGGGAGGAACAGAGACCCAGTACTTC. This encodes CASSLTGGTETQYF.

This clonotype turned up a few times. The CDR3 reads CASSLAWPPRDKNIQYF. CDR3 nucleotide sequence: TGTGCCAGCAGTTTAGCGTGGCCCCCCCGGGACAAAAACATTCAGTACTTC. The genes are TRBV12-3 or TRBV12-4 and TRBJ2-4; TRBD2 might be the D (5 bases). Between the trimmed V and J ends, which lost 0 bases and 3 bases, there was a span of 15 bases. The CDR3 contains 17 residues.

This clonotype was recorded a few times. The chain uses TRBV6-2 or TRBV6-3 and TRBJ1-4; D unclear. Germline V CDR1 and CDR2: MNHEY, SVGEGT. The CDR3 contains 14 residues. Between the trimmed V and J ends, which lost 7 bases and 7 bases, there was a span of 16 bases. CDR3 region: CASKPFLQTEKLFF. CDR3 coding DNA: TGTGCCAGCAAACCTTTTCTACAGACTGAAAAACTGTTTTTT.